The 3 T cell receptor beta chains given below trace back to one sample, sequenced in a study of TIL therapy for anti-PD-1-resistant metastatic lung cancer. This was the immunoSEQ v3 assay. The repertoire was sequenced with immunoSEQ multiplex PCR; TCRdb's copy has only in-frame clones and lacks some. Here the sample spans 20,000 to 25,000 clones, 60% to 85% being singletons. Regarding time point: pre-treatment sample, taken before nivolumab and TIL therapy. Sequenced here: blood, sampled at baseline. Every receptor here comes from a person aged 25 to 85 with non-small cell lung cancer.

The chain joins TRBV29-1 to TRBJ1-2; 8 positions match TRBD1. CDR1 SQVTM and CDR2 ANQGSEA come from the germline V gene. Trimming cost V 7 bases and J 6 bases; bases outside gene matches: 7. The CDR3 totals 12 residues. For the CDR3, the DNA is TGCAGCGCCGGGACAGGTTTAAATGGCTACACCTTC. Its translation is CSAGTGLNGYTF.

The chain carries TRBV19 and TRBJ2-5, with a possible D match to TRBD1 (5 bases). The V gene lost 3 bases and the J gene lost 2 bases, with 10 bases spanning the gap. The CDR3 extends over 14 amino acids. Per the germline V gene, CDR1 is LNHDA and CDR2 is SQIVND (reference sequence). CDR3 in DNA: TGTGCCAGTAGTATTTGGGGCAGACAAGAGACCCAGTACTTC. It codes for CASSIWGRQETQYF.

This rearrangement joins TRBV5-6 to TRBJ2-2; 9 nucleotides align to TRBD2. The CDR3 totals 16 residues. The ends lost 4 bases at V and 8 bases at J; junction bases unmatched: 12. The V gene's germline CDR1 is SGHDT and CDR2 YYEEEE. The CDR3 DNA sequence: TGTGCCAGCAGCACCCCTAGCGGGACGGGTATGGGGGAGCTGTTTTTT. It yields the protein CASSTPSGTGMGELFF.